Following are 14 T cell receptor beta chains from one sample sequenced in a study of blood T cell repertoires in COVID-19. The repertoire was sequenced with immunoSEQ multiplex PCR; TCRdb's copy has only in-frame clones and lacks some. The sample carries about 200,000 clones, nearly 90% recorded once. Specimen: peripheral blood. The receptors derive from a woman aged 40 to 50 who had recovered from COVID-19.

The genes are TRBV18 and TRBJ1-2, with a weak D call TRBD1 (5 bases). Deletions cut 6 bases from V and 2 bases from J, with 10 bases between. There are 13 residues in the CDR3. Germline V gene data show CDR1 as KGHSH and CDR2 as LQKENI. Here the CDR3 DNA reads TGTGCCAGCTCCGTACAGGAGAACTATGGCTACACCTTC. Residues: CASSVQENYGYTF.

This clone was seen only once. The chain links TRBV5-1 to TRBJ1-5; 7 bases fit TRBD1. V trimming: 2 bases; J trimming: 2 bases; junction bases outside the gene matches: 1. The CDR3 totals 14 residues. From germline, CDR1 is SGHRS and CDR2 YFSETQ. For the CDR3, the DNA is TGCGCCAGCAGCTTTACAGGGGGCAATCAGCCCCAGCATTTT. Protein: CASSFTGGNQPQHF.

This rearrangement joins TRBV2 to TRBJ2-4; no reliable D call. This CDR3 contains 14 residues. Trimming removed 5 bases at V and 2 bases at J, with 10 bases between. Germline values: CDR1 SNHLY, CDR2 FYNNEI. The CDR3 loop is CASSRSESKNIQYF. CDR3 DNA sequence: TGTGCCAGCAGTAGGAGTGAATCCAAAAACATTCAGTACTTC. The whole variable domain, remainder taken from reference TRBV2 and TRBJ2-4, is EPEVTQTPSHQVTQMGQEVILRCVPISNHLYFYWYRQILGQKVEFLVSFYNNEISEKSEIFDDQFSVERPDGSNFTLKIRSTKLEDSAMYFCASSRSESKNIQYFGAGTRLSVL.

This clone appeared a few times. V gene TRBV30 combines with J gene TRBJ1-1; the D gene is possibly TRBD1 (6 bases). Germline V lookup: CDR1 GTSNPN, CDR2 SVGIG (reference sequence). The CDR3 contains 11 residues. V lost 5 bases and J lost 5, with 9 bases in between. The CDR3 region is CAWGGRTEAFF. The DNA for the CDR3 is TGTGCCTGGGGGGGGCGTACTGAAGCTTTCTTT. Supplemented by reference TRBV30 and TRBJ1-1, the full variable domain reads SQTIHQWPATLVQPVGSPLSLECTVEGTSNPNLYWYRQAAGRGLQLLFYSVGIGQISSEVPQNLSASRPQDRQFILSSKKLLLSDSGFYLCAWGGRTEAFFGQGTRLTVV.

The chain links TRBV28 to TRBJ2-5, with a possible D match to TRBD1 (6 bases). The CDR3 spans 16 residues. Trimming removed 3 bases from V and 1 base from J, with 15 bases in between. CDR1 is MDHEN and CDR2 is SYDVKM in the germline V gene. The CDR3: CASSFVKGQPQETQYF. CDR3 DNA sequence: TGTGCCAGCAGTTTCGTAAAAGGACAGCCCCAAGAGACCCAGTACTTC. Drawing the rest from reference TRBV28 and TRBJ2-5, the complete variable domain is DVKVTQSSRYLVKRTGEKVFLECVQDMDHENMFWYRQDPGLGLRLIYFSYDVKMKEKGDIPEGYSVSREKKERFSLILESASTNQTSMYLCASSFVKGQPQETQYFGPGTRLLVL.

The rearrangement uses TRBV28 and TRBJ1-5; D uncertain. CDR3 length: 14 residues. Germline CDR1 reads MDHEN; CDR2 reads SYDVKM. Trimming took off 4 bases at V and 6 bases at J, with 13 bases between the two ends. As DNA, the CDR3 is TGTGCCAGCAGTTCGGTGGAGGCCACTCAGCCCCAGCATTTT. Its translation: CASSSVEATQPQHF.

V gene TRBV18 combines with J gene TRBJ2-3, with 7 bases that match TRBD2. Germline V gene lookup returns CDR1 KGHSH and CDR2 LQKENI. V lost 6 bases and J lost 2; bases outside the gene matches: 2. This CDR3 has 13 residues. The CDR3 is CASSRGDTDTQYF. The CDR3 region has the DNA TGTGCCAGCTCCCGGGGGGACACAGATACGCAGTATTTT. Full variable domain (missing parts from reference TRBV18 and TRBJ2-3): NAGVMQNPRHLVRRRGQEARLRCSPMKGHSHVYWYRQLPEEGLKFMVYLQKENIIDESGMPKERFSAEFPKEGPSILRIQQVVRGDSAAYFCASSRGDTDTQYFGPGTRLTVL.

This sequence joins TRBV7-2 and TRBJ2-2, with D hard to call. The germline gives CDR1 SGHTA, CDR2 FQGNSA. CDR3 length equals 14 residues. V lost 4 bases, J lost 5 bases, and 11 bases lay in between. This chain's CDR3 is CASSYDFGTGELFF. The CDR3 coding sequence is TGTGCCAGCAGCTACGACTTTGGTACCGGGGAGCTGTTTTTT. Combining the CDR3 with reference TRBV7-2 and TRBJ2-2 gives the whole variable domain GAGVSQSPSNKVTEKGKDVELRCDPISGHTALYWYRQSLGQGLEFLIYFQGNSAPDKSGLPSDRFSAERTGGSVSTLTIQRTQQEDSAVYLCASSYDFGTGELFFGEGSRLTVL.

About this clone: Other DNA sequences within the sample encode an identical CDR3. The V gene is TRBV11-3, the J gene TRBJ2-3, with D possibly matching TRBD2 (5 bases). V was cut by 1 base and J by 1 base, with 6 bases left in between. CDR1 is SGHNT and CDR2 is YENEEA in the germline V gene. The CDR3 sequence is 14 residues long. In DNA, the CDR3 is TGTGCCAGCAGCTTAGTCGGGGGCACAGATACGCAGTATTTT. Its protein is CASSLVGGTDTQYF.

The table lists this clone with a count of one. CDR3: CASRAGTELNYGYTF. CDR3 nucleotides: TGTGCCAGCAGGGCAGGGACAGAACTTAACTATGGCTACACCTTC. V usage is TRBV2 and J usage is TRBJ1-2; TRBD1 matches 7 bases. CDR3 size: 15 residues. With V trimmed by 6 bases and J by 1 base, 8 bases remained unmatched. Germline V lookup: CDR1 SNHLY, CDR2 FYNNEI.

This chain uses TRBV3-1 (or the pseudogene TRBV3-2) with TRBJ1-2; 11 bases align to TRBD1. V dropped 0 bases and J dropped 7; count of bases not matched to a gene: 1. CDR1 LGHDT and CDR2 YNNKEL come from the germline V gene (reference sequence). The CDR3 length is 14 residues. The CDR3 is CASSQDGQGAGYTF. The CDR3, as DNA: TGTGCCAGCAGCCAAGATGGACAGGGGGCTGGCTACACCTTC.

The chain couples TRBV5-8 to TRBJ2-5; 8 nucleotides match TRBD1. The CDR3 consists of 14 residues. V gave up 3 bases and J gave up 1 base; unmatched junction bases: 2. Looked up from germline, CDR1 is SGHTS and CDR2 is YDEGEE. This chain's CDR3 is CASSYGQGQETQYF. CDR3 sequence (DNA): TGTGCCAGCAGCTACGGACAGGGCCAAGAGACCCAGTACTTC.

CDR3 amino acids: CASSLVLEVSPGYTF. CDR3 bases: TGTGCCAGCAGCTTAGTGCTGGAGGTTTCCCCAGGCTACACCTTC. The chain combines TRBV7-2 with TRBJ1-2, with no clear D. Trimming stripped 1 base from V and 8 bases from J, with 17 bases between. CDR1 is SGHTA, CDR2 FQGNSA, per germline. The CDR3 contains 15 residues.

The rearrangement joins TRBV6-5 to TRBJ2-5, with a possible D match to TRBD2 (5 bases). CDR1 MNHEY and CDR2 SVGAGI come from the germline V gene. The CDR3 has 14 residues. Trimming pared 6 bases from V and 7 bases from J, leaving 18 bases between. The CDR3 DNA reads as TGTGCCAGCAGGGTAGGACTGGACTCGAGGACCCAGTACTTC. As protein: CASRVGLDSRTQYF.